One and the same sample provided the 12 T cell receptor beta chains below, sequenced in a study of PD-1 blockade in classical Hodgkin lymphoma. The assay was immunoSEQ multiplex PCR, and TCRdb's table has in-frame clones only and misses some. The data show roughly 64,000 clones, about 92% seen once. As for time point: cycle 4 day 1 (C4D1), after 5 to 7 weeks of nivolumab. Each patient experienced a relapse that followed autologous stem cell transplantation, and brentuximab vedotin exposure varied. The sample in question was peripheral blood mononuclear cells (PBMCs), obtained before the fourth cycle of nivolumab. The receptors were gathered from a human donor with classical Hodgkin lymphoma.

This rearrangement joins TRBV4-1 to TRBJ1-6, with D hard to call. The germline V gene has CDR1 MGHRA and CDR2 YSYEKL. V was clipped by 1 base and J by 9 bases, with 4 bases between them. The CDR3 runs to 12 residues. CDR3 bases: TGCGCCAGCAGCCAAGCCCTTTCACCCCTCCACTTT. It translates to CASSQALSPLHF.

This clone was detected only a few times. V is TRBV5-1 and J is TRBJ1-4; 8 nucleotides align to TRBD1. This CDR3 region has 15 residues. Germline V gene data show CDR1 as SGHRS and CDR2 as YFSETQ. V trimming: 3 bases; J trimming: 2 bases; junction bases outside the gene matches: 3. In DNA form, the CDR3 reads TGCGCCAGCAGCTATCAGGGGGCGACTAATGAAAAACTGTTTTTT. It translates to CASSYQGATNEKLFF.

The chain carries TRBV18 and TRBJ2-7, with TRBD1 as a possible D gene (6 bases). From germline, CDR1 is KGHSH and CDR2 LQKENI. Trimming pared 3 bases from V and 3 bases from J, leaving 12 bases between. CDR3 length equals 14 residues. The CDR3 bases are TGTGCCAGCTCACCTGAGGGACATCGCTACGAGCAGTACTTC. Translated, it gives CASSPEGHRYEQYF.

The V gene is TRBV9, the J gene TRBJ2-7, with D uncertain. CDR3 size: 13 residues. V lost 4 bases to trimming and J lost 5 bases, with 13 bases between them. The germline V gene has CDR1 SGDLS and CDR2 YYNGEE. For the CDR3, the DNA is TGTGCCAGCAGCCTCCAGACTCGGGACGAGCAGTACTTC. Its protein product is CASSLQTRDEQYF.

V is TRBV29-1 and J is TRBJ1-1, with TRBD1 identical over 7 bases. Germline-derived CDR1 and CDR2 are SQVTM and ANQGSEA. The CDR3 is made up of 14 amino acids. V lost 5 bases to trimming and J lost 3 bases; unmatched junction nucleotides: 9. CDR3 DNA sequence: TGCAGCGTTCCCCGGGAGGGGGCCTACACTGAAGCTTTCTTT. Its protein is CSVPREGAYTEAFF.

The chain employs TRBV2 and TRBJ1-4; D remains ambiguous. V gave up 8 bases and J gave up 4 bases, with 8 bases separating them. Per the germline V gene, CDR1 is SNHLY and CDR2 is FYNNEI. The CDR3 runs 12 residues. The CDR3 nucleotides read TGTGCCAGCGCTCCCGATAATGAAAAACTGTTTTTT. This gives the protein CASAPDNEKLFF.

This clone appeared a single time. This chain uses TRBV19 with TRBJ2-7, with TRBD1 matching over 10 bases. Germline values: CDR1 LNHDA, CDR2 SQIVND (reference sequence). The CDR3 totals 14 residues. The ends lost 6 bases at V and 5 bases at J; junction bases unmatched: 7. CDR3 coding DNA: TGTGCCAGTAGCCCGGGACAGGGGCTCAACGAGCAGTACTTC. Its protein product is CASSPGQGLNEQYF.

The chain couples TRBV7-8 to TRBJ2-1, with D possibly matching TRBD2 (5 bases). Trimming pared 0 bases from V and 3 bases from J, leaving 15 bases between. The CDR3 length is 17 residues. Germline-derived CDR1 and CDR2 are SGHVS and FQNEAQ. Here the CDR3 reads CASSLALSLADYNEQFF. CDR3 sequence (DNA): TGTGCCAGCAGCTTAGCGCTTTCTCTAGCCGACTACAATGAGCAGTTCTTC.

The gene calls are TRBV5-1 and TRBJ2-1; D may match TRBD1 or TRBD2 (5 bases each). With 6 bases removed from V and 0 bases from J, the gap between germline ends came to 19 bases. The CDR3 is made up of 17 amino acids. Germline-derived CDR1 and CDR2 are SGHRS and YFSETQ. This CDR3 is CASKGGASTNSYNEQFF. For the CDR3, the DNA is TGCGCCAGCAAGGGTGGGGCTAGCACCAACTCCTACAATGAGCAGTTCTTC.

For this clone: The likely explanation is a read error, given a far larger clone one base away. This chain connects TRBV2 to TRBJ2-7; D uncertain. The CDR3 consists of 10 residues. Germline CDR1 reads SNHLY; CDR2 reads FYNNEI. With 5 bases removed from V and 5 bases from J, the gap between germline ends came to 4 bases. In nucleotides, the CDR3 is TGTGCCAGCAGTTACCACGAGCAGTACTTC. It yields the protein CASSYHEQYF.

This rearrangement joins TRBV7-8 to TRBJ2-3; D is undetermined. With 3 bases removed from V and 6 bases from J, the gap between germline ends came to 7 bases. Per germline, CDR1 SGHVS and CDR2 FQNEAQ. The CDR3 covers 12 residues. The CDR3 DNA sequence: TGTGCCAGCAGCTTTTTGGCGGATACGCAGTATTTT. This encodes CASSFLADTQYF.

The chain has TRBV7-8 and TRBJ2-3; D is unresolved. Germline V gene data show CDR1 as SGHVS and CDR2 as FQNEAQ. The length of the CDR3 is 12 residues. Between the trimmed V and J ends, which lost 1 base and 5 bases, there was a span of 4 bases. CDR3 in amino acids: CASSLGRDTQYF. In DNA, the CDR3 is TGTGCCAGCAGCTTAGGCAGAGATACGCAGTATTTT. Using reference TRBV7-8 and TRBJ2-3 for the parts outside the CDR3, the full variable domain is GAGVSQSPRYKVAKRGQDVALRCDPISGHVSLFWYQQALGQGPEFLTYFQNEAQLDKSGLPSDRFFAERPEGSVSTLKIQRTQQEDSAVYLCASSLGRDTQYFGPGTRLTVL.